The entry below gives a single T cell receptor (beta chain) sequence along with its context. Treatment described: preoperative locoregional IRX-2 cytokine immunotherapy. Preoperative locoregional IRX-2 cytokine immunotherapy was tested in the phase Ib source study. This sample is drawn from a study of preoperative IRX-2 immunotherapy in early breast cancer. Sequencing used immunoSEQ multiplex PCR; TCRdb keeps in-frame clones, though not all of them. The repertoire consists of about 42,000 clones, with approximately 80% occurring once and the leading ten covering 1.2%. The ends lost 4 bases at V and 0 bases at J; junction bases unmatched: 18. CDR1 and CDR2 (germline): SGHRS, YFSETQ. The length of the CDR3 is 20 residues.

Sample: tumor tissue, taken after IRX-2 immunotherapy. The V call is TRBV5-1, the J call TRBJ2-2; 7 positions match TRBD1. The receptor was derived from a human donor with breast cancer. CDR3 in DNA: TGCGCCAGCAGCCCAAGGATCGACAGGGACGTTATTCCGAACACCGGGGAGCTGTTTTTT. It yields the protein CASSPRIDRDVIPNTGELFF. Full variable domain (outside the CDR3, taken from reference TRBV5-1 and TRBJ2-2): KAGVTQTPRYLIKTRGQQVTLSCSPISGHRSVSWYQQTPGQGLQFLFEYFSETQRNKGNFPGRFSGRQFSNSRSEMNVSTLELGDSALYLCASSPRIDRDVIPNTGELFFGEGSRLTVL.